This T cell receptor (beta chain) was sequenced in a study of shared clonotypes between healthy human individuals. Study at large: CD4 naive and memory got three plates each, CD8 naive two, CD8 memory one.

Study-level points and caveats: Read depth was anticipated to influence clonotype sharing among donors. Among non-shared clonotypes, generation probabilities were lower than among those shared by all four donors.

This clone was seen only a few times. The target antigen is unknown. Trimming took 6 bases from V and 4 from J; bases not matched to a gene: 11. The CDR3 length is 15 residues. Looked up from germline, CDR1 is SGHTA and CDR2 is FQGNSA. Libraries were prepared by immunoSEQ multiplex PCR; TCRdb keeps only in-frame clonotypes and omits some of them. The sample includes around 1.1 million clones, approximately 80% seen only once; the top ten take 0.89%. The chain carries TRBV7-2 and TRBJ1-1; TRBD1 matches at 7 bases. This sequence originates from a man aged 18-30 years in good health. Some clones in this sample may be carry-over from other donors' samples. The specimen sequenced was memory CD4+ T cells from PBMCs. Subset defined: CD45RA-negative fraction. The CDR3 DNA reads TGTGCCAGCAGACGGACACAATCAGGGGGCACTGAAGCTTTCTTT. Translated: CASRRTQSGGTEAFF.